This T cell receptor (beta chain) was documented in a study of blood T cell repertoires in COVID-19. The wider study: The cDNA or gDNA used as material had been derived from T cells, B-cell-depleted T cells, or PBMCs.

Authors' data handling: Amplification with reference gene primers provided the estimates of nucleated cell counts. TCRdb's table, derived via immunoSEQ multiplex PCR, lists solely in-frame clones and lacks some. Clone size and V and J calls were adopted from that table, with D and trimming inferred from the DNA. The sample lists about 410,000 clones; approximately 90% were seen once. Germline V gives CDR1 KGHSH, CDR2 LQKENI. The V gene lost 3 bases and the J gene lost 0 bases, with 17 bases spanning the gap. This CDR3 region has 17 residues. Material: peripheral blood. The J gene is TRBJ1-2, the V gene TRBV18, with a possible D match to TRBD1 (6 bases). The TCR sequence derives from a woman between 25 and 40 years old with active or convalescent COVID-19. The CDR3 sequence is CASSPGQGYLPNYGYTF. The CDR3, as DNA: TGTGCCAGCTCACCTGGGCAGGGGTACCTCCCTAACTATGGCTACACCTTC.